This TCR beta chain derives from a study of lung T cells in sarcoidosis with Löfgren's syndrome. Whole-study results and caveats: Shared TRAV12-1 and TRBV2 CDR3 motifs were reported across several patients.

By frequency in the sample, this clonotype is medium-sized. Its specificity is not known. Germline CDR1 MNHEY, CDR2 SMNVEV (reference sequence). The CDR3 runs 12 residues. V dropped 8 bases and J dropped 4 bases, with 11 bases sitting between them. TCRdb re-called the reads through MiXCR, storing one row per CDR3 protein. The repertoire holds tens of thousands of distinct CDR3 sequences, with less than 25% as singletons. Input material: CD4+ T cells from PBMCs. The genes are TRBV27 and TRBJ2-5; D may be TRBD2 (6 bases). This TCR was sampled from a human donor with sarcoidosis (Löfgren's syndrome or another form), or a control subject (not recorded which). The CDR3 DNA reads as TGTGCCAGCGACGGGGGTCGAGAGACCCAGTACTTC. Residues: CASDGGRETQYF.